Each of the 10 T cell receptor beta chains below was sequenced from the same sample in a study of T cell changes during pregnancy in multiple sclerosis. Produced via immunoSEQ multiplex PCR; TCRdb's table is partial and in-frame only. Of over 50,000 clones listed, roughly 92% are singletons. The specimen was CD4+ T cells from peripheral blood mononuclear cells, collected in the third trimester of pregnancy. The receptors originated from a female donor with multiple sclerosis, enrolled in a pregnancy study.

This chain uses TRBV5-5 with TRBJ2-1; 7 bases map to TRBD1. V lost 5 bases and J lost 0; bases outside the gene matches: 5. Germline-derived CDR1 and CDR2 are SGHKS and YYEKEE (reference sequence). This CDR3 comprises 15 residues. The CDR3 bases are TGTGCCAGCAGTACCGGGACAGCCTCCTACAATGAGCAGTTCTTC. It codes for CASSTGTASYNEQFF.

This clone was counted once. V gene TRBV25-1 combines with J gene TRBJ1-2; 7 positions match TRBD1. CDR3 length: 12 amino acids. In germline, CDR1 is MGHDK, CDR2 SYGVNS. Trimming removed 7 bases from V and 6 bases from J; junction bases left unmatched: 5. In nucleotides, the CDR3 is TGTGCCAGCACGACAGGGATCCATGGCTACACCTTC. Protein product: CASTTGIHGYTF.

J is TRBJ2-7 and V is TRBV7-2; 7 positions agree with TRBD2. Per germline, CDR1 SGHTA and CDR2 FQGNSA. The CDR3 has 16 residues. The V segment lost 1 base and the J segment 2 bases; nucleotides outside the gene matches: 8. CDR3 bases: TGTGCCAGCAGCTTAGGCGGGGCTAGCGGAACCTACGAGCAGTACTTC. Translation: CASSLGGASGTYEQYF.

The genes are TRBV18 and TRBJ2-2, with 9 bases aligning to TRBD1. Germline CDR1 reads KGHSH; CDR2 reads LQKENI. V lost 1 base, J lost 5 bases, and 5 bases stayed unmatched. The CDR3 spans 16 residues. CDR3 in amino acids: CASSPLGQGSTGELFF. The CDR3 DNA reads TGTGCCAGCTCACCACTGGGACAGGGAAGTACCGGGGAGCTGTTTTTT.

This clone was observed a single time. The chain is built from TRBV5-1 and TRBJ1-1, with 8 bases fitting TRBD1. The CDR3 runs 15 residues. Germline CDR1 SGHRS, CDR2 YFSETQ. Trimming took 4 bases from V and 1 from J; bases not matched to a gene: 6. Written as DNA, the CDR3 is TGCGCCAGCAGCGGGGGCCAGGGGGCGAACACTGAAGCTTTCTTT. The encoded protein is CASSGGQGANTEAFF.

V is TRBV28 and J is TRBJ2-5, with TRBD2 matching over 8 bases. V dropped 5 bases and J dropped 3; count of bases not matched to a gene: 5. Per the germline V gene, CDR1 is MDHEN and CDR2 is SYDVKM. This CDR3 has 14 residues. The DNA for the CDR3 is TGTGCCAGCAGTCTCCTAGCGGGTAAAGAGACCCAGTACTTC. It yields the protein CASSLLAGKETQYF.

The chain uses TRBV7-2 and TRBJ1-2, with 9 bases lining up with TRBD1. V dropped 1 base and J dropped 7; count of bases not matched to a gene: 4. CDR3 length: 14 residues. CDR1 is SGHTA and CDR2 is FQGNSA in the germline V gene. The CDR3 region has the DNA TGTGCCAGCAGCTTAGGGGACAGGGTACGTGGCTACACCTTC. As protein: CASSLGDRVRGYTF.

V gene TRBV5-1 combines with J gene TRBJ1-4, with D perhaps matching TRBD1 (5 bases). V gave up 1 base and J gave up 6 bases, with 7 bases separating them. The germline V gene encodes CDR1 SGHRS and CDR2 YFSETQ. The CDR3 sequence is 13 residues long. The CDR3 coding sequence is TGCGCCAGCAGCTTGATGACAGATGAAAAACTGTTTTTT. Encoded protein: CASSLMTDEKLFF.

The chain has TRBV6-4 and TRBJ2-2; a weak D match, TRBD1 (6 bases). With 3 bases removed from V and 4 bases from J, the gap between germline ends came to 12 bases. Per the germline V gene, CDR1 is MRHNA and CDR2 is SNTAGT. CDR3 length equals 15 residues. CDR3 amino acids: CASSDAGRGTGELFF. The CDR3 DNA is TGTGCCAGCAGTGATGCGGGCAGGGGCACCGGGGAGCTGTTTTTT.

The J gene is TRBJ2-7, the V gene TRBV4-2, with 9 bases lining up with TRBD1. CDR1 LGHNA and CDR2 YNFKEQ come from the germline V gene. Losses at the gene ends were 3 bases for V and 3 bases for J; bases not matched to a gene: 24. The CDR3 covers 21 residues. The CDR3 protein is CASSHSLGDGQGIRPHYEQYF. CDR3 in DNA: TGTGCCAGCAGCCATTCGCTAGGGGATGGACAGGGGATCAGGCCCCACTACGAGCAGTACTTC.